The rows below give T cell receptor beta chains drawn from one sample of a study of OX40 agonist ivuxolimab in advanced cancers. The repertoire was sequenced with immunoSEQ multiplex PCR; TCRdb's copy has only in-frame clones and lacks some. Of 60,000 to 75,000 clones in the sample, about four fifths were seen once. The sequencing used CD4+ or CD8+ T cells sorted from blood, collected in a trial of the OX40 agonist ivuxolimab. Source of these receptors: an adult with an advanced solid tumor such as melanoma, head and neck, liver or kidney cancer. Each CDR3 is given with its conserved first and last residue. D genes are given only for firm matches. Clone size appears in some rows only: once, few, many, or a class for an expanded clone.

v_call	cdr3_length	j_call	d_call	clone_size	cdr3_nt	cdr3_aa
TRBV7-6	15	TRBJ2-7	TRBD2	.	TGTGCCAGCAGCTCGACTAGCGGGGGGGCCTACGAGCAGTACTTC	CASSSTSGGAYEQYF
TRBV7-8	19	TRBJ1-6	.	once	TGTGCCAGCAGCTTAGAGTCTTCACAGGGAAGCTCCTATAATTCACCCCTCCACTTT	CASSLESSQGSSYNSPLHF
TRBV19	13	TRBJ2-7	.	.	TGTGCCAGTGGGGAAGGGGCGGCCTACGAGCAGTACTTC	CASGEGAAYEQYF
TRBV7-8	14	TRBJ2-5	.	once	TGTGCCAGCAGCTTAAATGACAGGCAAGAGACCCAGTACTTC	CASSLNDRQETQYF
TRBV28	18	TRBJ2-5	TRBD2	.	TGTGCCAGCAGTTTATGGGCCGGACTAGCGGGGGAACAAGAGACCCAGTACTTC	CASSLWAGLAGEQETQYF
TRBV5-1	14	TRBJ2-5	.	.	TGCGCCAGCTCCCTTCCGCGAGGTCAAGAGACCCAGTACTTC	CASSLPRGQETQYF
TRBV6-6	14	TRBJ2-3	.	.	TGTGCCAGCAGTTTCCGGGACAACACAGATACGCAGTATTTT	CASSFRDNTDTQYF
TRBV7-2	15	TRBJ2-2	.	.	TGTGCCAGCAGCTCGGGGCGACGAGGGGTAGGGGAGCTGTTTTTT	CASSSGRRGVGELFF
TRBV6-5	16	TRBJ1-1	.	.	TGTGCCAGCAGTTACTCGAATAAGAGCCCCCGAGGGAGAGCTTTCTTT	CASSYSNKSPRGRAFF
TRBV5-4	14	TRBJ1-1	TRBD1	.	TGTGCCAGCAGCGCGCAACAGGGGATAACCGAAGCTTTCTTT	CASSAQQGITEAFF
TRBV29-1	13	TRBJ2-4	.	.	TGCAGCGTTGCTCGCGGGGCCCAAAACATTCAGTACTTC	CSVARGAQNIQYF
TRBV5-4	15	TRBJ2-5	TRBD2	few	TGTGCCAGCAGCGTGAGCGGGGGGGCCTATGAGACCCAGTACTTC	CASSVSGGAYETQYF
TRBV18	14	TRBJ1-6	.	.	TGTGCCAGCTCACCACCAGGGGGGGGATCACCCCTCCACTTT	CASSPPGGGSPLHF
TRBV29-1	13	TRBJ2-2	TRBD2	.	TGCAGCGGTAGACTAGCGGGGACCGGGGAGCTGTTTTTT	CSGRLAGTGELFF
TRBV19	14	TRBJ2-3	.	.	TGTGCCAGTAGTCCCCGGGGGGCGGCAGATACGCAGTATTTT	CASSPRGAADTQYF
TRBV29-1	13	TRBJ1-6	.	once	TGCAGCGTTGGTGACGGCTATAATTCACCCCTCCACTTT	CSVGDGYNSPLHF
TRBV7-2	14	TRBJ1-5	.	.	TGTGCCAGCAGCCTTGGACCTACGGGTCAGCCCCAGCATTTT	CASSLGPTGQPQHF
TRBV9	14	TRBJ2-7	.	.	TGTGCCAGCAGCGTAGGGTCAGGCTCCTACGAGCAGTACTTC	CASSVGSGSYEQYF
TRBV7-9	14	TRBJ2-3	.	.	TGTGCCAGCAACAGGGCACAACACACAGATACGCAGTATTTT	CASNRAQHTDTQYF
TRBV6-5	15	TRBJ2-1	.	.	TGTGCCAGCAGTGTTTCGGAGTCTTCCTACAATGAGCAGTTCTTC	CASSVSESSYNEQFF
TRBV20-1	11	TRBJ2-7	.	once	TGCAGTGCTAGCCAGGTTGGCGAGCAGTACTTC	CSASQVGEQYF
TRBV5-1	15	TRBJ2-4	TRBD1	.	TGCGCCAGCAGCTTGAGTGAGGGACAGACCTCCACTCGGTACTTC	CASSLSEGQTSTRYF
TRBV6-1	14	TRBJ2-7	.	.	TGTGCCAGCAGTGTAGGAGACAAATCCTACGAGCAGTACTTC	CASSVGDKSYEQYF
TRBV10-3	12	TRBJ1-1	.	.	TGTGCCACACAGGGCGGGAGCACTGAAGCTTTCTTT	CATQGGSTEAFF
TRBV6-1	13	TRBJ1-2	.	.	TGTGCCAGCAGTGAAGACAGGGACTATGGCTACACCTTC	CASSEDRDYGYTF
TRBV6-5	13	TRBJ1-2	.	.	TGTGCCAGCAGTTTCGGGGATAGCTATGGCTACACCTTC	CASSFGDSYGYTF
TRBV5-1	16	TRBJ2-1	TRBD2	.	TGCGCCAGCAGCGCTCCTGGACTAGCGGACCACAATGAGCAGTTCTTC	CASSAPGLADHNEQFF
TRBV19	16	TRBJ2-5	.	.	TGTGCCAGTAGTATCAAAATGGGGGGGCCAAAAGAGACCCAGTACTTC	CASSIKMGGPKETQYF
TRBV28	14	TRBJ2-7	.	.	TGTGCCAGCAGAAGGGACCCAAGCTCCTACGAGCAGTACTTC	CASRRDPSSYEQYF
TRBV6-5	13	TRBJ2-7	.	.	TGTGCCAGCAGTTACTCGGGTACTAACGAGCAGTACTTC	CASSYSGTNEQYF
TRBV6-1	15	TRBJ2-3	TRBD2	.	TGTGCCAGCAGGGGACGGGGGGGCCTCACAGATACGCAGTATTTT	CASRGRGGLTDTQYF
TRBV7-8	13	TRBJ2-3	.	once	TGTGCCAGCAGCTTAGGACCCGAAGATACGCAGTATTTT	CASSLGPEDTQYF
TRBV18	14	TRBJ2-5	.	.	TGTGCCAGCTCCCCCCATCCGGGGAAGGAGACCCAGTACTTC	CASSPHPGKETQYF
TRBV7-9	14	TRBJ2-7	TRBD1	.	TGTGCCAGCAGCACCTCGACAGGGCGGCACGAGCAGTACTTC	CASSTSTGRHEQYF
TRBV5-5	17	TRBJ2-5	TRBD2	.	TGTGCCAGCAGCTTGGGCCCCCAGCGGGGGGCCCAAGAGACCCAGTACTTC	CASSLGPQRGAQETQYF
TRBV2	12	TRBJ2-1	TRBD2	.	TGTGCCAGCAACTACCTAGCGGGGGGGAGGGTCTTC	CASNYLAGGRVF
TRBV15	17	TRBJ2-3	TRBD2	once	TGTGCCACCAGCAGAGGGGGGATAGGGGACTACACAGATACGCAGTATTTT	CATSRGGIGDYTDTQYF
TRBV7-2	15	TRBJ2-4	.	.	TGTGCCAGCAGCTCCTCGCAGGTAGCCAAAAACATTCAGTACTTC	CASSSSQVAKNIQYF
TRBV5-5	14	TRBJ1-1	TRBD1	few	TGTGCCAGCAGCTCCAAAACAGGGGTCACTGAAGCTTTCTTT	CASSSKTGVTEAFF
TRBV13	16	TRBJ2-3	.	.	TGTGCCAGCAGCTTAGGCCTTTGGGGGGGCACAGATACGCAGTATTTT	CASSLGLWGGTDTQYF
TRBV11-3	16	TRBJ2-6	.	.	TGTGCCAGCAGCTCCGTAGGGGTCTCTGGGGCCAACGTCCTGACTTTC	CASSSVGVSGANVLTF